Below, one T cell receptor beta chain is given with its context. Its target is not known. The CDR3 is 13 residues long. V lost 4 bases and J lost 4, with 10 bases in between. The germline gives CDR1 SGHAT, CDR2 FQNNGV. This sample is drawn from a study of T cell repertoires in cytomegalovirus infection. Study at large: Public TCR beta signatures were indicative of both CMV infection and a matching HLA type. Findings and caveats of the study: The study identified carriers of CMV plus the relevant HLA from cumulative public TCR beta family frequency. Dominating the ex vivo response were TCR beta clonotypes that were CMV-specific and HLA-C-restricted.

TCRdb redid the calling of the reads with MiXCR, one entry per CDR3 protein. The sample lists about 300,000 distinct CDR3 sequences, about 26% seen once, with approximately 15% in the top ten. The chain is built from TRBV11-2 and TRBJ2-5; possible D gene TRBD2, 6 bases. The sequence derives from a human donor in good health (CMV status not recorded). Some clones in this sample may be carry-over from other donors' samples. The sample was PBMCs. CDR3 sequence: CASSYGSLETQYF. CDR3 nucleotides: TGTGCCAGCAGCTACGGGAGCTTAGAGACCCAGTACTTC.